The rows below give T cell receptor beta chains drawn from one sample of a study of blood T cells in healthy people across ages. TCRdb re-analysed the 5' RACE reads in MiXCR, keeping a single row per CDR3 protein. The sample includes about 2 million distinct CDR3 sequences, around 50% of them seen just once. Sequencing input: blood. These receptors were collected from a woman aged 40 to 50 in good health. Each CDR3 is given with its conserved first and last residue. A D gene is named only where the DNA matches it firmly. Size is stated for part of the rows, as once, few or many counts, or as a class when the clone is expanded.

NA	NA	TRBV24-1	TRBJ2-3	CATSVGRPWTTDTQYF	TGTGCCACCAGTGTAGGGAGGCCCTGGACCACAGATACGCAGTATTTT
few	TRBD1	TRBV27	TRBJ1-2	CASSFRTGADGYTF	TGTGCCAGCAGTTTTAGGACAGGCGCCGATGGCTACACCTTC
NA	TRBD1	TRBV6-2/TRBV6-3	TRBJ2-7	CASSEQGVKQYF	TGTGCCAGCAGTGAACAGGGGGTTAAGCAGTACTTC
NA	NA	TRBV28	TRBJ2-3	CASIGQGLSTDTQYF	TGTGCCAGCATCGGGCAGGGGCTAAGCACAGATACGCAGTATTTT
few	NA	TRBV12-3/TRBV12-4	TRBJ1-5	CASTDISNQPQHF	TGTGCCAGCACCGACATCAGCAATCAGCCCCAGCATTTT
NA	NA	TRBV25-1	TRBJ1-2	CASSEYLQAHGYTF	TGTGCCAGCAGTGAATATTTACAAGCCCATGGCTACACCTTC
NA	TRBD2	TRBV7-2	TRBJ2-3	CASSLDGEEGRGTDTQYF	TGTGCCAGCAGCTTAGATGGTGAAGAGGGGAGGGGCACAGATACGCAGTATTTT
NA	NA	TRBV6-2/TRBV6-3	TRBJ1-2	CASRVQGSFYGYTF	TGTGCCAGCAGAGTACAGGGTTCCTTCTATGGCTACACCTTC
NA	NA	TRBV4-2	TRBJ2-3	CASSQQTRSDTQYF	TGTGCCAGCAGCCAACAAACTAGATCAGATACGCAGTATTTT
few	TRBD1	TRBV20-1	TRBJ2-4	CSARLRDRGNIQYF	TGCAGTGCTAGACTCCGGGACAGGGGGAACATTCAGTACTTC
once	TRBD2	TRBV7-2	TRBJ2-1	CASSGSGGSYVEQFF	TGTGCCAGCTCTGGGAGCGGGGGGAGCTATGTTGAGCAGTTCTTC
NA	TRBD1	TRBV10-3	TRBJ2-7	CTIRDRAENEQYF	TGTACCATCCGGGACAGGGCTGAGAACGAGCAGTACTTC
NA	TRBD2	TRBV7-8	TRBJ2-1	CASSSSGGAFTDEQFF	TGTGCCAGCAGCTCGAGCGGGGGGGCCTTTACCGATGAGCAGTTCTTC
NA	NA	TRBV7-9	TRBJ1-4	CASSPWGQHEKLFF	TGTGCCAGCAGCCCCTGGGGGCAGCACGAAAAACTGTTTTTT
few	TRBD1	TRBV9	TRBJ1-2	CASSATDRGPHTF	TGTGCCAGCAGCGCCACTGACAGGGGACCCCACACCTTC
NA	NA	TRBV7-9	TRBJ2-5	CASSPASPRETQYF	TGTGCCAGCAGCCCCGCTAGCCCCAGGGAGACCCAGTACTTC
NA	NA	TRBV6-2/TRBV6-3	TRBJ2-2	CASRPSGGLKTGELFF	TGTGCCAGCAGACCTTCTGGAGGGCTAAAAACCGGGGAGCTGTTTTTT
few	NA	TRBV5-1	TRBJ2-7	CASSLVQDKEQYF	TGCGCCAGCAGCTTGGTACAGGATAAGGAGCAGTACTTC
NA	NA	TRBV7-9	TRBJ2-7	CASSAASAYEQYF	TGTGCCAGCAGCGCAGCCTCGGCGTACGAGCAGTACTTC
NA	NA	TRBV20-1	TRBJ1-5	CSARVSGRNSNQPQHF	TGCAGTGCTAGAGTATCCGGGAGGAATAGCAATCAGCCCCAGCATTTT
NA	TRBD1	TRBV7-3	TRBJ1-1	CASSFGTGGPNTEAFF	TGTGCCAGCAGCTTTGGGACAGGGGGCCCGAACACTGAAGCTTTCTTT
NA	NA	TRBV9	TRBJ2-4	CASSVEAERNIQYF	TGTGCCAGCAGCGTAGAGGCTGAGCGAAACATTCAGTACTTC
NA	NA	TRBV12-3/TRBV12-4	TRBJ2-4	CASSFTGGPIKNIQYF	TGTGCCAGCAGTTTCACCGGGGGGCCGATCAAAAACATTCAGTACTTC
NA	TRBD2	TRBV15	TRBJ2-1	CATSRAGGTFNEQFF	TGTGCCACCAGCAGAGCGGGGGGTACCTTCAATGAGCAGTTCTTC
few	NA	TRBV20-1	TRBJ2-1	CSALLDVSSYNEQFF	TGCAGTGCCCTCCTTGACGTGAGCTCCTACAATGAGCAGTTCTTC
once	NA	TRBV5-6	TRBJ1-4	CASSGRGQGGKLFF	TGTGCCAGCAGCGGGAGGGGTCAAGGTGGAAAACTGTTTTTT
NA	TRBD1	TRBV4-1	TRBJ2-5	CASSQEGTGTETQYF	TGCGCCAGCAGCCAAGAAGGGACAGGGACAGAGACCCAGTACTTC
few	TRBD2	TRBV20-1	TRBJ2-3	CSASWGGIITDTQYF	TGCAGTGCTAGTTGGGGGGGGATAATCACAGATACGCAGTATTTT
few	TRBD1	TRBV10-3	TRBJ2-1	CAILTGGSYNEQFF	TGTGCCATCCTTACAGGGGGGTCCTACAATGAGCAGTTCTTC
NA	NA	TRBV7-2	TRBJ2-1	CASRALPGTEQFF	TGTGCCAGCAGGGCCCTACCGGGAACTGAGCAGTTCTTC
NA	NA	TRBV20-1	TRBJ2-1	CSARAPGRGAYEQFF	TGCAGTGCTAGAGCGCCTGGCAGGGGGGCCTACGAGCAGTTCTTC
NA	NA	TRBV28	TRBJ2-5	CASSTIQGKQEQYF	TGTGCCAGCAGTACCATTCAGGGGAAGCAAGAGCAGTACTTC
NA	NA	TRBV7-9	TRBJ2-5	CASSPRSLRGETQYF	TGTGCCAGCAGCCCCCGCAGCTTACGAGGAGAGACCCAGTACTTC
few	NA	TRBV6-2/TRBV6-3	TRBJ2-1	CASSYYAKGNEQFF	TGTGCCAGCAGTTACTACGCCAAGGGGAATGAGCAGTTCTTC
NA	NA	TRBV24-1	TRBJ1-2	CATSDSGRYGYTF	TGTGCCACCAGTGATTCCGGACGCTATGGCTACACCTTC
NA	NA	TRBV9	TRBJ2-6	CASSFSLAGSGANVLTF	TGTGCCAGCAGCTTTTCACTAGCCGGCTCTGGGGCCAACGTCCTGACTTTC
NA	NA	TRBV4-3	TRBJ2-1	CASSQKQFNEQFF	TGCGCCAGCAGCCAGAAACAGTTCAATGAGCAGTTCTTC
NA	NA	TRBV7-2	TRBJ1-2	CASSLGTAFNYGYTF	TGTGCCAGCAGCTTAGGCACAGCCTTCAACTATGGCTACACCTTC
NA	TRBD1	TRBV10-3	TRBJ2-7	CAISGTGGIYEQYF	TGTGCCATCAGTGGGACAGGGGGCATCTACGAGCAGTACTTC
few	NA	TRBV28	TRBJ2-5	CASKDQEEGGETQYF	TGTGCCAGCAAGGATCAGGAGGAGGGTGGGGAGACCCAGTACTTC
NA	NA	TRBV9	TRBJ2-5	CASSAGDSPWTQYF	TGTGCCAGCAGCGCGGGGGACAGCCCATGGACCCAGTACTTC
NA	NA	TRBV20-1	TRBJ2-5	CSASRSGDNEQYF	TGCAGTGCTAGCCGTTCAGGGGACAATGAGCAGTACTTC
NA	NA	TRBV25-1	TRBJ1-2	CASSEGGRPTAYGYTF	TGTGCCAGCAGTGAAGGGGGGAGGCCGACAGCCTATGGCTACACCTTC
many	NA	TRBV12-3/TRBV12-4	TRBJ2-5	CASSRTGETQYF	TGTGCCAGCAGTCGAACAGGGGAGACCCAGTACTTC
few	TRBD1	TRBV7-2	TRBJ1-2	CASSAGQGWIGYTF	TGTGCCAGCAGCGCGGGACAGGGATGGATAGGCTACACCTTC
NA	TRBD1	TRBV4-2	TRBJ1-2	CASSQDSGTGVYGYTF	TGTGCCAGCAGCCAAGATAGCGGGACAGGGGTTTATGGCTACACCTTC
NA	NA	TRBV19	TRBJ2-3	CASSIGLAQDTQYF	TGTGCCAGTAGTATAGGTCTAGCGCAAGATACGCAGTATTTT
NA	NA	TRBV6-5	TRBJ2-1	CASSSGGGFYNEQFF	TGTGCCAGCAGTTCCGGGGGAGGATTCTACAATGAGCAGTTCTTC
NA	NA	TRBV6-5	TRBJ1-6	CASRSGDYNSPLHF	TGTGCCAGCAGATCAGGGGATTATAATTCACCCCTCCACTTT
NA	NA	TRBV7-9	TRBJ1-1	CASRTIANTEAFF	TGTGCCAGCAGGACCATAGCGAACACTGAAGCTTTCTTT
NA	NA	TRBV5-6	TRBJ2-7	CASSFNRDWNNEQYF	TGTGCCAGCAGCTTCAACCGGGACTGGAACAATGAGCAGTACTTC
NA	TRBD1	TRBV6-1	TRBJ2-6	CASSERDRGLRGANVLTF	TGTGCCAGCAGTGAGCGGGACAGGGGACTACGTGGGGCCAACGTCCTGACTTTC
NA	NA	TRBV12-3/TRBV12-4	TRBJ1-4	CASSLRKGHPEKLFF	TGTGCCAGCAGTCTAAGGAAGGGACATCCTGAAAAACTGTTTTTT